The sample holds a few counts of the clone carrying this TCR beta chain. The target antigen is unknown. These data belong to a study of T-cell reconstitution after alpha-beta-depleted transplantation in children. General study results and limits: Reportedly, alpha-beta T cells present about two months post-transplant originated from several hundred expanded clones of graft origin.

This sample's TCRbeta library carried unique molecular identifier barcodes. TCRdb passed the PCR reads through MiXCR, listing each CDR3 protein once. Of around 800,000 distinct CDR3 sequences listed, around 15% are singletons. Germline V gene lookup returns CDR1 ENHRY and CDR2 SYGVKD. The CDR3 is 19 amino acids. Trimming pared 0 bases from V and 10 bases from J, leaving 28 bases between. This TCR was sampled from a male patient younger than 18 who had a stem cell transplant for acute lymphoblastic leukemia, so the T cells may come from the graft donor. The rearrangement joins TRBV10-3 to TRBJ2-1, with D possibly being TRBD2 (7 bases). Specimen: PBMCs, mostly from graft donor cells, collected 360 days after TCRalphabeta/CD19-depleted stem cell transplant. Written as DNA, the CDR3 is TGTGCCATCAGTGAGTCCGGGGACACCCCCGGCGGTCGGGAGGCCGAGCAGTTCTTC. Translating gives CAISESGDTPGGREAEQFF.